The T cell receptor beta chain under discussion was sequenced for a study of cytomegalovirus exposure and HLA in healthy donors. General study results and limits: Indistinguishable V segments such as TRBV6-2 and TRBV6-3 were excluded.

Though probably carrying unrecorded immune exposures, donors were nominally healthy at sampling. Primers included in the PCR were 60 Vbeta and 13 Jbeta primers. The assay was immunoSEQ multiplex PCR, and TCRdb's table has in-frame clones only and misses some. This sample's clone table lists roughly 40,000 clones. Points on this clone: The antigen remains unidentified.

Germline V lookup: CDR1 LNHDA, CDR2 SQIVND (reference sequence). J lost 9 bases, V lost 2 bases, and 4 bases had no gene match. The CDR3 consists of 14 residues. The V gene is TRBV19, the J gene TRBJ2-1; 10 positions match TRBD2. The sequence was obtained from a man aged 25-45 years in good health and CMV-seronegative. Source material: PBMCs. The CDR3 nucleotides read TGTGCCAGTAGTATAAGCGGGAGGGCCGGTGAGCAGTTCTTC. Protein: CASSISGRAGEQFF. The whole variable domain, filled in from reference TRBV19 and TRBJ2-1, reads DGGITQSPKYLFRKEGQNVTLSCEQNLNHDAMYWYRQDPGQGLRLIYYSQIVNDFQKGDIAEGYSVSREKKESFPLTVTSAQKNPTAFYLCASSISGRAGEQFFGPGTRLTVL.